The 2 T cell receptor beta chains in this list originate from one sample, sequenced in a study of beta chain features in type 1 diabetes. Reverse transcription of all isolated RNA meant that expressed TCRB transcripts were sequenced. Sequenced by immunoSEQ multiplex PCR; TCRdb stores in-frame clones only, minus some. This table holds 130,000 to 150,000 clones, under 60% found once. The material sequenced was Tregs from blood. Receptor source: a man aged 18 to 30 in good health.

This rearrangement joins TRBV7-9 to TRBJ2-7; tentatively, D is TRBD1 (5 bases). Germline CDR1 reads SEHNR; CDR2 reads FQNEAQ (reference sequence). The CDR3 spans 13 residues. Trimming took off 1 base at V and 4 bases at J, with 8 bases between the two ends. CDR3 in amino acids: CASSLEAGYEQYF. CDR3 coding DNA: TGTGCCAGCAGCTTAGAAGCAGGGTACGAGCAGTACTTC.

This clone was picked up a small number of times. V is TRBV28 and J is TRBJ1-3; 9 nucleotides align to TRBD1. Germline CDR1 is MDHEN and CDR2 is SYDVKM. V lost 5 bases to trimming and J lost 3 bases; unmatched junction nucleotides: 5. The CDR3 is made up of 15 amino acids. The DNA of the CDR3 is TGTGCCAGCAGTCAACAGGGGGCGCGTGGAAACACCATATATTTT. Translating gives CASSQQGARGNTIYF.